The 2 T cell receptor beta chains below were found in one sample sequenced in a study of identical twins. TCRdb redid the calling of the 5' RACE reads with MiXCR, one entry per CDR3 protein. The sample lists over 500,000 distinct CDR3 sequences, around 20% occurring once. The same data also went into a second study, on T cells expressing NK-cell markers.

Sequencing used CD4+ T cells sorted from blood. These receptors were taken from a woman aged 18 to 35 in good health.

This clonotype was picked up a small number of times. This chain connects TRBV5-1 to TRBJ2-7; D remains unclear. The CDR3 consists of 11 residues. The ends were cut back, 3 bases at V and 4 bases at J, with 5 bases in the middle. CDR1 is SGHRS, CDR2 YFSETQ, per germline. The CDR3 region is CASSSQYEQYF. In nucleotides, the CDR3 is TGCGCCAGCAGCTCCCAATACGAGCAGTACTTC.

This clonotype was seen a handful of times. This rearrangement joins TRBV20-1 to TRBJ1-1; D remains ambiguous. The CDR3 runs to 13 residues. V lost 1 base and J 0 bases, leaving 6 bases between the germline ends. Germline V lookup: CDR1 DFQATT, CDR2 SNEGSKA (reference sequence). CDR3 amino acids: CSARGTMNTEAFF. CDR3 in DNA: TGCAGTGCTAGAGGAACCATGAACACTGAAGCTTTCTTT.